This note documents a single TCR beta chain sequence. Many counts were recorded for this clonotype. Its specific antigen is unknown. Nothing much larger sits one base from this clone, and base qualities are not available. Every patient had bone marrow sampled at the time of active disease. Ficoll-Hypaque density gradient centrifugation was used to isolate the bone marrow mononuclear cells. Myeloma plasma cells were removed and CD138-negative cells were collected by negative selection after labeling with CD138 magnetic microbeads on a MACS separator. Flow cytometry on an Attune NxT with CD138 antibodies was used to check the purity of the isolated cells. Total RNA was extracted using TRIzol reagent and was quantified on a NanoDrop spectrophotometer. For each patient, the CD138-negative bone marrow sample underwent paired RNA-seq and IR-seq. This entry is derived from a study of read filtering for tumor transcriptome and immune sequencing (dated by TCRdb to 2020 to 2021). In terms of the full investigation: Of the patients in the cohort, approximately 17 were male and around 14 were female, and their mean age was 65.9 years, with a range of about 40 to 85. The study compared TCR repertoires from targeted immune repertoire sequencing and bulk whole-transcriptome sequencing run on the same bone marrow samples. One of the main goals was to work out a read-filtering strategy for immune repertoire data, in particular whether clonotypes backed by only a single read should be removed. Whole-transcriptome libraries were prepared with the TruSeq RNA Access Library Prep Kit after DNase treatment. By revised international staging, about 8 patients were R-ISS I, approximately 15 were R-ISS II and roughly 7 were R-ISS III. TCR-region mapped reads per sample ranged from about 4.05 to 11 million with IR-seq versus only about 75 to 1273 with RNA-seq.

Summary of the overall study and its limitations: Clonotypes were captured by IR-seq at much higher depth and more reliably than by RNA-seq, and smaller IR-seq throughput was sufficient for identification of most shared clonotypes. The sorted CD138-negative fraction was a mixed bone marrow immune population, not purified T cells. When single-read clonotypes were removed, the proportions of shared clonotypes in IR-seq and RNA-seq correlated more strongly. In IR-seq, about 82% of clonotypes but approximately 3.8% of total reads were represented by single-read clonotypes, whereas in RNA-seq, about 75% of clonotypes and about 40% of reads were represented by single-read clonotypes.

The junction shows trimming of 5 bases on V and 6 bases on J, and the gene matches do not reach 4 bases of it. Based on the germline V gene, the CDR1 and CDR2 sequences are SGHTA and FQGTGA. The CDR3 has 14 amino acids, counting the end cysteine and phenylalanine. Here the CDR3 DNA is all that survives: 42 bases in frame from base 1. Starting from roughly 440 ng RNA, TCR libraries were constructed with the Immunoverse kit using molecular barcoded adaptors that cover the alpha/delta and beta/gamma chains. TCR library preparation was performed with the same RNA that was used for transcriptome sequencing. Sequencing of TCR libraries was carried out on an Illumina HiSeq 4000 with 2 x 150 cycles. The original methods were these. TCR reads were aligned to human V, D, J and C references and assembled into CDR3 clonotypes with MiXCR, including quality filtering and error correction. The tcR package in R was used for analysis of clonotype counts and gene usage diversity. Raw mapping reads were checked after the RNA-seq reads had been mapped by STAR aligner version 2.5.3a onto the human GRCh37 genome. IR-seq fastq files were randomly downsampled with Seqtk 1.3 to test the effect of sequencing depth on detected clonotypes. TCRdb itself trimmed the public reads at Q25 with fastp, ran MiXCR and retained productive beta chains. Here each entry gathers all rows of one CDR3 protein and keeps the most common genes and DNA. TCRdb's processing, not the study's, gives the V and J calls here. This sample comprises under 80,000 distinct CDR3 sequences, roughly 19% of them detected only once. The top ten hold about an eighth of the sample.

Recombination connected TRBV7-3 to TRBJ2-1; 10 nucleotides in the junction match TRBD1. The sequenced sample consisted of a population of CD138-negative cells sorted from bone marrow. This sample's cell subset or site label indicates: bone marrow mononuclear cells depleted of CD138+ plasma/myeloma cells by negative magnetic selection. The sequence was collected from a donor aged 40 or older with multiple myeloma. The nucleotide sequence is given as TGTGCCAGCAGCGAGACAGGGGGCCGCAATGAGCAGTTCTTC. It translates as CASSETGGRNEQFF.